This passage covers 21 T cell receptor beta chains from one sample sequenced in a study of cytomegalovirus exposure and HLA in healthy donors (dated by TCRdb to about 2017). The library was generated by the immunoSEQ multiplex PCR assay. The multiplex PCR relied on a mix of 60 forward primers for TCR Vbeta segments and 13 reverse primers for TCR Jbeta segments. TCRdb stores this immuneACCESS table with in-frame sequences only. Part of the clones is absent; in the studies checked, under half of the shortfall reflects unresolved V genes, and no reason is known for the rest. The sample table lists around 100,000 clones, around four fifths of them with a count of one. Clones ranked in the top ten supply approximately 4% of the sample. The sample consisted of PBMCs. These receptors all come from a female donor in good health and CMV-seropositive.

V is TRBV7-9 and J is TRBJ2-1; maybe TRBD2 (5 bases). Germline V gives CDR1 SEHNR, CDR2 FQNEAQ (reference sequence). The length of the CDR3 is 14 residues. Trimming pared 4 bases from V and 7 bases from J, leaving 14 bases between. CDR3: CASSYGLRENEQFF. The CDR3 region has the DNA TGTGCCAGCAGCTACGGGTTGAGGGAGAATGAGCAGTTCTTC.

V is TRBV7-9 and J is TRBJ2-3, with a weak D call TRBD2 (5 bases). Trimming cost V 5 bases and J 6 bases, with 18 bases left between them. The CDR3 spans 15 residues. Germline V gene data show CDR1 as SEHNR and CDR2 as FQNEAQ (reference sequence). The CDR3 reads CASSTPGPGSDTQYF. The CDR3 nucleotides read TGTGCCAGCAGCACGCCGGGCCCGGGATCGGATACGCAGTATTTT.

The J gene is TRBJ2-3, the V gene TRBV27, with 9 bases lining up with TRBD1. Germline assignment: CDR1 MNHEY and CDR2 SMNVEV (reference sequence). The CDR3 consists of 15 residues. Losses at the gene ends were 1 base for V and 4 bases for J; bases not matched to a gene: 3. CDR3 nucleotides: TGTGCCAGCAGTTTATGGACAGGGGCGGCAGATACGCAGTATTTT. Protein sequence: CASSLWTGAADTQYF.

This clone was picked up a small number of times. The chain carries TRBV29-1 and TRBJ1-2; D gene ambiguous. The germline gives CDR1 SQVTM, CDR2 ANQGSEA. The V and J ends lost 7 bases and 1 base respectively, with 16 bases between them. The CDR3 has 14 amino acids. CDR3 sequence reads: CSAGTQAINYGYTF. CDR3 nucleotide sequence: TGCAGCGCCGGCACCCAGGCAATTAACTATGGCTACACCTTC.

The chain uses TRBV11-2 and TRBJ2-7; 10 bases align to TRBD2. The length of the CDR3 is 18 residues. J gave up 6 bases and V 1 base, and 15 bases lay outside the gene matches. CDR1 is SGHAT and CDR2 is FQNNGV in the germline V gene. The CDR3 here is CASSLALLAGVPTGEQYF. For the CDR3, the DNA is TGTGCCAGCAGCTTAGCTCTGCTAGCGGGAGTCCCAACGGGCGAGCAGTACTTC.

The chain couples TRBV6-5 to TRBJ1-1; a weak D match, TRBD1 (6 bases). Germline V lookup: CDR1 MNHEY, CDR2 SVGAGI. V was clipped by 6 bases and J by 3 bases, with 11 bases between them. The CDR3 totals 13 residues. The CDR3 sequence: CASRTGSDTEAFF. The CDR3 DNA sequence: TGTGCCAGCAGGACAGGATCCGACACTGAAGCTTTCTTT.

Here the CDR3 reads CASSSGTANYGYTF. The CDR3 DNA reads TGCGCCAGCAGCTCCGGGACAGCTAACTATGGCTACACCTTC. V is TRBV5-1 and J is TRBJ1-2; 7 bases line up with TRBD1. The CDR3 is 14 residues long. Trimming took 3 bases from V and 0 from J; bases not matched to a gene: 2. The germline gives CDR1 SGHRS, CDR2 YFSETQ.

V usage is TRBV7-9 and J usage is TRBJ1-4; no clear D gene. Trimming removed 7 bases from V and 5 bases from J, with 14 bases in between. The CDR3 contains 14 residues. Germline assignment: CDR1 SEHNR and CDR2 FQNEAQ (reference sequence). The CDR3 sequence is CASTSSGPNEKLFF. CDR3 DNA sequence: TGTGCCAGCACCTCGAGCGGACCCAATGAAAAACTGTTTTTT.

This clone was picked up a small number of times. This chain uses TRBV29-1 with TRBJ1-6; 10 bases align to TRBD1. The CDR3 extends over 13 amino acids. Per the germline V gene, CDR1 is SQVTM and CDR2 is ANQGSEA. V dropped 4 bases and J dropped 10; count of bases not matched to a gene: 4. The CDR3 spells CSVAETGGSPLHF. CDR3 DNA sequence: TGCAGCGTTGCGGAGACAGGGGGCTCACCCCTCCACTTT.

This rearrangement joins TRBV7-9 to TRBJ2-5; the D is unclear. The ends were cut back, 5 bases at V and 3 bases at J, with 4 bases in the middle. The CDR3 contains 11 residues. Germline V gives CDR1 SEHNR, CDR2 FQNEAQ (reference sequence). CDR3 loop: CASSNKETQYF. CDR3 DNA: TGTGCCAGCAGCAACAAAGAGACCCAGTACTTC.

The J gene is TRBJ1-6, the V gene TRBV5-1; no reliable D call. Trimming took 4 bases from V and 0 from J, leaving 11 bases between them. Germline V gene data show CDR1 as SGHRS and CDR2 as YFSETQ. The CDR3 spans 16 residues. The CDR3 spells CASSPMGDSYNSPLHF. In DNA form, the CDR3 reads TGCGCCAGCAGCCCCATGGGAGACTCCTATAATTCACCCCTCCACTTT.

The chain carries TRBV28 and TRBJ1-5, with 7 bases identical to TRBD1. In germline, CDR1 is MDHEN, CDR2 SYDVKM. The CDR3 sequence is 14 residues long. The J segment lost 2 bases and the V segment lost 8 bases, leaving 6 bases of the junction unmatched. For the CDR3, the DNA is TGTGCCAGCCGCTCAACAGGGGGCAATCAGCCCCAGCATTTT. The encoded protein is CASRSTGGNQPQHF. Using reference TRBV28 and TRBJ1-5 for the parts outside the CDR3, the full variable domain is DVKVTQSSRYLVKRTGEKVFLECVQDMDHENMFWYRQDPGLGLRLIYFSYDVKMKEKGDIPEGYSVSREKKERFSLILESASTNQTSMYLCASRSTGGNQPQHFGDGTRLSIL.

This chain links TRBV5-1 with TRBJ1-2; D uncertain. This CDR3 has 12 residues. V lost 0 bases to trimming and J lost 8 bases, with 8 bases between them. Germline assignment: CDR1 SGHRS and CDR2 YFSETQ. The CDR3 DNA is TGCGCCAGCAGCTTGGACCAGATCGGCTACACCTTC. It is translated as CASSLDQIGYTF.

The chain employs TRBV18 and TRBJ2-5; 9 positions match TRBD1. Looked up from germline, CDR1 is KGHSH and CDR2 is LQKENI. The CDR3 is made up of 15 amino acids. Unmatched junction bases numbered 6, after V lost 2 bases and J lost 5 bases. In DNA form, the CDR3 reads TGTGCCAGCTCACCAAATACCGGGACAGGGGAGACCCAGTACTTC. Translated, it gives CASSPNTGTGETQYF.

This clone was recorded once. V usage is TRBV7-2 and J usage is TRBJ2-3; the match to TRBD2 covers 8 bases. The CDR3 has 16 residues. Per germline, CDR1 SGHTA and CDR2 FQGNSA. Trimming at V came to 1 base and at J to 3 bases, leaving 6 bases not matched to a gene. The CDR3 DNA reads as TGTGCCAGCAGCTTAGTATCGGGGGGGGCGACAGATACGCAGTATTTT. Translating it yields CASSLVSGGATDTQYF.

The genes are TRBV2 and TRBJ2-1; possible D gene TRBD2, 6 bases. The CDR3 consists of 14 residues. The ends were cut back, 1 base at V and 8 bases at J, with 12 bases in the middle. Germline CDR1 and CDR2: SNHLY and FYNNEI. CDR3 in amino acids: CASSEGEVGYEQFF. CDR3 coding DNA: TGTGCCAGCAGTGAAGGGGAGGTCGGTTATGAGCAGTTCTTC.

The CDR3 loop is CASSVPSGSHSYEQYF. The DNA of the CDR3 is TGTGCCAGCAGCGTCCCTAGCGGTTCTCACTCCTACGAGCAGTACTTC. V gene TRBV5-6 combines with J gene TRBJ2-7; 7 bases map to TRBD2. Unmatched junction bases numbered 10, after V lost 4 bases and J lost 0 bases. Germline V gene data show CDR1 as SGHDT and CDR2 as YYEEEE. This CDR3 region has 16 residues.

This clone was observed a single time. This chain connects TRBV7-6 to TRBJ2-1; D not resolved. Germline-derived CDR1 and CDR2 are SGHVS and FNYEAQ. This CDR3 region has 13 residues. Trimming took 2 bases from V and 4 from J, leaving 6 bases between them. The CDR3 nucleotides are TGTGCCAGCAGCTTAAATTCGTACAATGAGCAGTTCTTC. Amino acids: CASSLNSYNEQFF.

The chain joins TRBV7-9 to TRBJ2-3; TRBD2 aligns across 9 bases. CDR1 is SEHNR, CDR2 FQNEAQ, per germline (reference sequence). The CDR3 runs to 15 residues. With V trimmed by 7 bases and J by 1 base, 6 bases remained unmatched. The CDR3 sequence is CASTIAGDGTDTQYF. The CDR3, as DNA: TGTGCCAGCACAATAGCGGGGGACGGCACAGATACGCAGTATTTT.

The chain has TRBV25-1 and TRBJ2-1; 8 bases line up with TRBD2. V lost 2 bases to trimming and J lost 6 bases; unmatched junction nucleotides: 6. CDR3 length equals 15 residues. CDR1 MGHDK and CDR2 SYGVNS come from the germline V gene. The DNA of the CDR3 is TGTGCCAGCAGTGAACGCGGGGGGCCATCCAATGAGCAGTTCTTC. As protein: CASSERGGPSNEQFF.

The chain has TRBV5-1 and TRBJ1-3, with D perhaps TRBD1 (6 bases). This CDR3 spans 14 amino acids. The ends were cut back, 5 bases at V and 0 bases at J, with 9 bases in the middle. Germline CDR1 is SGHRS and CDR2 is YFSETQ. CDR3 in DNA: TGCGCCAGCAGTCAGGACAGCTCTGGAAACACCATATATTTT. This translates into CASSQDSSGNTIYF.